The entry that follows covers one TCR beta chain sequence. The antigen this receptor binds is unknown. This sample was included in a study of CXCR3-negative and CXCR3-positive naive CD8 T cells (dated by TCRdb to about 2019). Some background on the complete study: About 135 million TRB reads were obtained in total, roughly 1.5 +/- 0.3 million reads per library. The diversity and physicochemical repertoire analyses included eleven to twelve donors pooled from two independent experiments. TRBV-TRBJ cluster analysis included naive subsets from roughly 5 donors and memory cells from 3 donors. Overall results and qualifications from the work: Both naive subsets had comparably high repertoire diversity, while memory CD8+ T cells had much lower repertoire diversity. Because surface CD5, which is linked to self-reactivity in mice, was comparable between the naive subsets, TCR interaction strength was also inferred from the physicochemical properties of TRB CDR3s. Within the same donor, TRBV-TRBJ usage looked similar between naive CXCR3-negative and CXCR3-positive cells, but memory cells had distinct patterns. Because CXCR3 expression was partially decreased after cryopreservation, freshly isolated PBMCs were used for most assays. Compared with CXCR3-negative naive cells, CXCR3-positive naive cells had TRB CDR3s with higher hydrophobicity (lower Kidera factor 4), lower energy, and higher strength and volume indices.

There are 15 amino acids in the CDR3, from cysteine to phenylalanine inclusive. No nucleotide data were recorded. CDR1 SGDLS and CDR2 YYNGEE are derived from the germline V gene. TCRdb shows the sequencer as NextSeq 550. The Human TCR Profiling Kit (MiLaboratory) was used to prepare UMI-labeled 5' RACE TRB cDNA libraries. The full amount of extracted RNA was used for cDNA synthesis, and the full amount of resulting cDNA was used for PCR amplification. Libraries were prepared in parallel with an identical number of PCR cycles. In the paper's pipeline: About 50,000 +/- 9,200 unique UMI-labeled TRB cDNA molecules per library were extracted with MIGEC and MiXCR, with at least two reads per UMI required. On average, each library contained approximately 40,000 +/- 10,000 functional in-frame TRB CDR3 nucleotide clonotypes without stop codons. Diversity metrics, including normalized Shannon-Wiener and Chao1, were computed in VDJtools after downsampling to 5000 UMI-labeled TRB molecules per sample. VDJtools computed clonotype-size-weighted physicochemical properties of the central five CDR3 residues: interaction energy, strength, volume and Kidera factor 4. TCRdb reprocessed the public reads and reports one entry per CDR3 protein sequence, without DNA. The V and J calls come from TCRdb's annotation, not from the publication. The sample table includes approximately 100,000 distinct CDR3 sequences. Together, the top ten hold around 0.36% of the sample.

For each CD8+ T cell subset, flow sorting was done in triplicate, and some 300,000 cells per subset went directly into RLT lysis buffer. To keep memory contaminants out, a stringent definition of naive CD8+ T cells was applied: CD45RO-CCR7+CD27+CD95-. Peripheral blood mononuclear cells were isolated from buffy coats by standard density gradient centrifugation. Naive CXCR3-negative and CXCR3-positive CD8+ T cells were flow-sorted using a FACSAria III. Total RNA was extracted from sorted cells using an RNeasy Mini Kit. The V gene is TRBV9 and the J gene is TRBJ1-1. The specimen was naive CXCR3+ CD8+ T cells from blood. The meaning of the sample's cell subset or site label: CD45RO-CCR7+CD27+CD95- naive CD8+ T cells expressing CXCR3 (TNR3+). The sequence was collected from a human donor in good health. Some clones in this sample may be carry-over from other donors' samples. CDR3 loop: CASSADLGLNTEAFF.